This entry lists 12 T cell receptor beta chains sequenced from one sample in a study of T cells after yellow fever vaccination (dated by TCRdb to about 2019). What this sample's treatment or condition label stands for: live attenuated yellow fever vaccine strain. Libraries were built with 5' RACE. Sequenced using an Illumina HiSeq 2500. TCRdb's own reprocessing of the public reads used fastp at Q25 and MiXCR and kept productive beta chains. Every distinct CDR3 protein forms one entry, paired with its most common genes and DNA. This sample has 230,000 or so distinct CDR3 sequences in its table, and approximately 6.3% of those were observed once. The ten top clones hold more than 1% of the sample. This specimen was CD4+ T cells sorted from PBMCs, taken on the day of the yellow fever booster vaccination. Source of these receptors: a man aged 25-40 years who received the YFV17D yellow fever vaccine.

A few counts support this clonotype. J is TRBJ2-4 and V is TRBV25-1, with 8 bases fitting TRBD2. With V trimmed by 8 bases and J by 4 bases, 4 bases remained unmatched. Germline CDR1 and CDR2: MGHDK and SYGVNS. The CDR3 totals 13 residues. The CDR3 loop is CASEAGGKNIQYF. CDR3 in DNA: TGTGCCAGCGAGGCGGGAGGTAAAAACATTCAGTACTTC.

This clonotype was seen at least ten times. The rearrangement links TRBV7-9 to TRBJ2-7; TRBD1 aligns across 9 bases. This CDR3 has 14 amino acids. CDR1 and CDR2 (germline): SEHNR, FQNEAQ (reference sequence). The CDR3: CAINRGLAVDEQYF. CDR3 DNA sequence: TGTGCTATAAACAGGGGGCTGGCTGTTGACGAGCAGTACTTC.

The rearrangement links TRBV5-1 to TRBJ2-5; 9 nucleotides align to TRBD2. Germline lookup yields CDR1 SGHRS and CDR2 YFSETQ. J lost 5 bases, V lost 3 bases, and 11 bases had no gene match. There are 16 residues in the CDR3. CDR3 nucleotide sequence: TGCGCCAGCAGCTCAGGTAGCGGGAGCGGTCCCGAGACCCAGTACTTC. Translation: CASSSGSGSGPETQYF.

This clonotype has a count of ten or more. This rearrangement joins TRBV21-1 to TRBJ2-7. TRBV21-1 is a recognized pseudogene. This CDR3 contains 14 residues. The CDR3: CASSIRRRTYEQYF. CDR3 nucleotides: TGTGCCAGCAGCATTAGAAGGCGAACCTACGAGCAGTACTTC.

This clonotype was counted at least ten times. Its ends do not fully match the called genes, so a read error is possible. The chain joins TRBV5-1 to TRBJ2-5; D is ambiguous. The CDR3 covers 11 residues. Germline values: CDR1 SGHRS, CDR2 YFSETQ. CDR3 region: CASSSAETQYF. The CDR3 DNA is TGTGCCAGCAGCTCAGCGGAGACCCAGTACTTC.

This clonotype was counted ten times or more. V gene TRBV12-3 or TRBV12-4 combines with J gene TRBJ2-7, with 9 nucleotides matching TRBD1. Trimming at V came to 3 bases and at J to 1 base, leaving 1 base not matched to a gene. The CDR3 has 14 residues. The CDR3 DNA follows: TGTGCCAGCAGTTTGACAGGGGGATCCTACGAGCAGTACTTC. Residues: CASSLTGGSYEQYF.

The chain employs TRBV6-5 and TRBJ2-7; D may be TRBD1 or TRBD2 (6 bases each). Trimming left V 2 bases short and J 2 bases short, with 13 bases between. The CDR3 runs 15 residues. Germline CDR1 and CDR2: MNHEY and SVGAGI. The CDR3 DNA sequence: TGTGCCAGCAGTTACGGAGGGGGAAGTCCCTACGAGCAGTACTTC. Its translation: CASSYGGGSPYEQYF.

The table lists this clonotype with many counts. This chain uses TRBV5-1 with TRBJ2-4, with D uncertain. Germline V gene sequence: CDR1 SGHRS, CDR2 YFSETQ. The length of the CDR3 is 11 residues. V dropped 10 bases and J dropped 4 bases, with 9 bases sitting between them. The chain's CDR3 is CAPASKNIQYF. The CDR3 DNA is TGCGCCCCCGCCTCAAAAAACATTCAGTACTTC.

This clonotype was counted a few times. The chain employs TRBV12-3 or TRBV12-4 and TRBJ1-1, with 7 bases matching TRBD1. V lost 6 bases, J lost 3 bases, and 7 bases stayed unmatched. There are 14 residues in the CDR3. The CDR3 sequence: CASRLLDRDTEAFF. In nucleotides, the CDR3 is TGTGCCAGCAGGCTACTCGACAGGGACACTGAAGCTTTCTTT.

This clonotype was detected only a few times. The chain couples TRBV25-1 to TRBJ1-2; TRBD1 matches at 8 bases. The CDR3 length is 14 residues. With V trimmed by 11 bases and J by 1 base, 9 bases remained unmatched. The germline CDR1 and CDR2 sequences are MGHDK and SYGVNS. The CDR3, as DNA: TGTGCCGCCCAGGGGACAGGCCTTAACTATGGCTACACCTTC. Translation: CAAQGTGLNYGYTF.

The chain couples TRBV6-2 or TRBV6-3 to TRBJ2-7, with D tentatively TRBD2 (7 bases). Germline loops: CDR1 MNHEY, CDR2 SVGEGT. The ends were cut back, 2 bases at V and 4 bases at J, with 12 bases in the middle. CDR3 length: 14 amino acids. CDR3 loop: CASSYAGARYEQYF. Written as DNA, the CDR3 is TGTGCCAGCAGTTACGCGGGGGCGCGGTACGAGCAGTACTTC.

In its sample, this clonotype was seen a few times. The V and J genes are TRBV4-3 and TRBJ2-1, with D hard to call. This CDR3 is built from 13 residues. The germline CDR1 and CDR2 sequences are LGHNA and YSLEER. V shed 2 bases and J shed 3 bases, with 5 bases lying between them. CDR3 residues: CASSQNNYNEQFF. CDR3 nucleotides: TGCGCCAGCAGCCAAAACAACTACAATGAGCAGTTCTTC.